What follows is one T cell receptor beta chain and its context. This CDR3 has 16 residues. CDR1 and CDR2 (germline): MNHEY, SVGAGI. V gave up 1 base and J gave up 4 bases, with 16 bases separating them. Original analysis: The assay estimated nucleated cells by amplifying reference gene primers. Repertoires were generated with immunoSEQ multiplex PCR, while TCRdb's copy carries only in-frame clones and drops some. From that table come the V and J calls and clone size; the DNA was used to work out D and trimming. The table shows 450,000 to 500,000 clones, with roughly nine tenths occurring only once. The data belong to a study of blood T cell repertoires in COVID-19. Study members were between about 18 and 95 years old and lived in over 20 US regions.

The sample was PBMCs or T cells enriched from blood (not recorded which). This sequence was found in a young woman who had recovered from COVID-19. The chain employs TRBV6-5 and TRBJ1-1, with D possibly being TRBD1 (6 bases). CDR3: CASSYYRVPRVTEAFF. CDR3 nucleotides: TGTGCCAGCAGTTACTACAGGGTACCTCGAGTCACTGAAGCTTTCTTT.